A single sample is the source of the 7 T cell receptor beta chains below, sequenced in a study of T cell clones after liver transplantation. Libraries were prepared by immunoSEQ multiplex PCR; TCRdb keeps only in-frame clonotypes and omits some of them. The sample has about 74,000 clones, roughly 80% seen once. The material was CD4+ T cells from blood, obtained before liver transplant. The receptors here all came from a human donor who received a liver transplant.

The rearrangement links TRBV5-1 to TRBJ1-5, with a possible D match to TRBD1 (5 bases). Germline V CDR1 and CDR2: SGHRS, YFSETQ. V dropped 4 bases and J dropped 3 bases, with 11 bases sitting between them. The CDR3 contains 14 residues. CDR3 DNA: TGCGCCAGCAGCATTGACAGCTTCAATCAGCCCCAGCATTTT. Translated, it gives CASSIDSFNQPQHF.

Turning to this clone: Other nucleotide sequences in the sample specify the same CDR3. V usage is TRBV9 and J usage is TRBJ2-3; TRBD2 matches at 7 bases. Germline CDR1 is SGDLS and CDR2 is YYNGEE. CDR3 length: 16 residues. V shed 0 bases and J 0 bases; nucleotides not matched to a gene: 4. The CDR3 is CASSVGLAVSTDTQYF. CDR3 sequence (DNA): TGTGCCAGCAGCGTAGGGCTAGCGGTTAGCACAGATACGCAGTATTTT.

The V gene is TRBV22-1, the J gene TRBJ2-6; the tabulated D call, TRBD2, remains unverified against the DNA. TRBV22-1 is assigned pseudogene status. The CDR3 has 18 residues. The CDR3 protein is CPGREYGSEQSRANVLTF. The CDR3 nucleotides read TGTCCTGGGAGAGAATACGGAAGCGAACAAAGTCGGGCCAACGTCCTGACTTTC.

V and J are TRBV28 and TRBJ2-7; D not certain. The ends were cut back, 7 bases at V and 7 bases at J, with 11 bases in the middle. CDR1 is MDHEN and CDR2 is SYDVKM in the germline V gene. This CDR3 is 11 amino acids long. The DNA of the CDR3 is TGTGCCAGCACCTCCCGAGCGGAGCAGTACTTC. It specifies CASTSRAEQYF. The variable domain in full, with the rest retrieved from reference TRBV28 and TRBJ2-7, is DVKVTQSSRYLVKRTGEKVFLECVQDMDHENMFWYRQDPGLGLRLIYFSYDVKMKEKGDIPEGYSVSREKKERFSLILESASTNQTSMYLCASTSRAEQYFGPGTRLTVT.

The chain couples TRBV14 to TRBJ2-1; 12 positions agree with TRBD2. V gave up 4 bases and J gave up 3 bases; unmatched junction bases: 1. The CDR3 contains 15 residues. Germline V gives CDR1 SGHDN, CDR2 FVKESK. CDR3 DNA sequence: TGTGCCAGCAGCCTGGGACTAGCGGGCTACAATGAGCAGTTCTTC. Translation gives CASSLGLAGYNEQFF.

This sequence joins TRBV5-8 and TRBJ2-3; TRBD2 is a possible D gene (6 bases). Per germline, CDR1 SGHTS and CDR2 YDEGEE. The CDR3 has 15 amino acids. The V end was cut by 0 bases, the J end by 1 base, with 9 bases between. The CDR3 DNA reads as TGTGCCAGCAGCTTGGTAGCTAGCGGCACAGATACGCAGTATTTT. Translating it yields CASSLVASGTDTQYF.

This clone has a handful of counts. The J gene is TRBJ1-3, the V gene TRBV11-2, with unresolved D. The CDR3 has 16 amino acids. Germline V gives CDR1 SGHAT, CDR2 FQNNGV. Trimming removed 5 bases at V and 4 bases at J, with 18 bases between. The CDR3 protein is CASSPEVPRSGNTIYF. The CDR3 DNA reads as TGTGCCAGCAGCCCCGAGGTCCCCAGATCGGGAAACACCATATATTTT. Complete variable domain (other parts from reference TRBV11-2 and TRBJ1-3): EAGVAQSPRYKIIEKRQSVAFWCNPISGHATLYWYQQILGQGPKLLIQFQNNGVVDDSQLPKDRFSAERLKGVDSTLKIQPAKLEDSAVYLCASSPEVPRSGNTIYFGEGSWLTVV.